What follows describes a single T cell receptor beta chain. As yet, its antigen is unknown. PCR was performed using 60 Vbeta and 13 Jbeta primers. Sequenced by immunoSEQ multiplex PCR; TCRdb stores in-frame clones only, minus some. The repertoire holds roughly 90,000 clones, with around 79% as singletons. CDR3 length: 13 amino acids. Germline-derived CDR1 and CDR2 are SQVTM and ANQGSEA. Germline trimming cut 8 bases from V and 6 bases from J; bases unmatched to any gene: 9. This sample was taken from a study of cytomegalovirus exposure and HLA in healthy donors. Study-wide context: Most genotyped donors, 65% to 85% of about 400, had Caucasian-associated genetic ancestry. Study results and caveats: Cytomegalovirus status was reportedly diagnosed by the classifier with high sensitivity and specificity. The study listed 150 to 200 cytomegalovirus-associated TCR beta chains. For most subjects, TCR beta sequences were reported to predict HLA-A and HLA-B alleles with accuracy.

The source is a woman between 40 and 55 years old in good health and CMV-seropositive. The V gene is TRBV29-1, the J gene TRBJ2-1, with 8 nucleotides matching TRBD1. Input material: PBMCs. The CDR3 here is CSSRQGPGNEQFF. CDR3 nucleotides: TGCAGCTCCCGACAGGGGCCAGGCAATGAGCAGTTCTTC.